This T cell receptor beta chain was obtained from a study of blood T cell repertoires in COVID-19. Study-wide context: The origin of the acute and convalescent COVID-19 samples was the United States, Italy and Spain.

The repertoire was sequenced with immunoSEQ multiplex PCR; TCRdb's copy has only in-frame clones and lacks some. The sample records about 25,000 clones, around 87% being singletons. The germline V gene has CDR1 SEHNR and CDR2 FQNEAQ (reference sequence). CDR3 length: 16 amino acids. The V segment lost 7 bases and the J segment 8 bases; nucleotides outside the gene matches: 15. This chain links TRBV7-9 with TRBJ2-1; the match to TRBD2 covers 9 bases. This sequence was found in a man in his fifties with active COVID-19. The source material was peripheral blood. CDR3 DNA sequence: TGTGCCAGCACCAAAGTGACTAGCGGTACTCCTCATGAGCAGTTCTTC. Protein product: CASTKVTSGTPHEQFF.